The rows below give T cell receptor beta chains drawn from one sample of a study of human T cells and chemical hapten exposure. TCRdb recomputed calls from the RACE reads with MiXCR, one row per CDR3 protein. This table holds 180,000 or so distinct CDR3 sequences, about 22% found once. This specimen was whole blood, taken in connection with sensitization to the hapten diphenylcyclopropenone (DPC). These receptors were collected from a woman aged 45-65 years with alopecia areata. Some clones in this sample may be carry-over from other donors' samples. Each CDR3 is given with its conserved first and last residue. D genes are given only for firm matches. The size entry is marked missing in some rows and otherwise reads once, few, many or a size class.

V gene: TRBV20-1; CDR3 length: 16; J gene: TRBJ2-3; clone size: few; D gene: TRBD2; CDR3 protein: CSAVNPGLAPTDTQYF; CDR3 DNA: TGCAGTGCCGTCAACCCGGGACTAGCTCCCACAGATACGCAGTATTTT
V gene: TRBV18; CDR3 length: 15; J gene: TRBJ2-7; clone size: few; D gene: TRBD2; CDR3 protein: CASSPLAGPVVEQYF; CDR3 DNA: TGTGCCAGCTCACCTCTAGCGGGACCCGTTGTCGAGCAGTACTTC
V gene: TRBV10-3; CDR3 length: 16; J gene: TRBJ2-7; clone size: few; D gene: .; CDR3 protein: CAISDPPGNSRYEQYF; CDR3 DNA: TGTGCCATCAGTGACCCTCCCGGGAACTCCCGATACGAGCAGTACTTC
V gene: TRBV12-3/TRBV12-4; CDR3 length: 14; J gene: TRBJ1-1; clone size: .; D gene: TRBD1; CDR3 protein: CASSVTGELRRAFF; CDR3 DNA: TGTGCCAGCAGTGTGACAGGGGAGCTCCGGAGAGCTTTCTTT
V gene: TRBV5-6; CDR3 length: 16; J gene: TRBJ1-2; clone size: few; D gene: TRBD1; CDR3 protein: CASSLRRQGANYGYTF; CDR3 DNA: TGTGCCAGCAGCTTGAGGCGACAGGGAGCTAACTATGGCTACACCTTC
V gene: TRBV3-1; CDR3 length: 13; J gene: TRBJ2-7; clone size: .; D gene: .; CDR3 protein: CASSQALTWEQYF; CDR3 DNA: TGTGCCAGCAGCCAGGCCCTTACGTGGGAGCAGTACTTC
V gene: TRBV4-2; CDR3 length: 14; J gene: TRBJ1-3; clone size: .; D gene: .; CDR3 protein: CASRMGASGNTIYF; CDR3 DNA: TGTGCCAGCAGAATGGGGGCATCTGGAAACACCATATATTTT
V gene: TRBV7-9; CDR3 length: 15; J gene: TRBJ2-3; clone size: .; D gene: TRBD1; CDR3 protein: CASRRQGASTDTQYF; CDR3 DNA: TGTGCCAGCAGACGACAGGGGGCGTCGACAGATACGCAGTATTTT
V gene: TRBV29-1; CDR3 length: 13; J gene: TRBJ2-5; clone size: .; D gene: .; CDR3 protein: CSVEGDSVETQYF; CDR3 DNA: TGCAGCGTTGAAGGGGACTCCGTGGAGACCCAGTACTTC
V gene: TRBV20-1; CDR3 length: 13; J gene: TRBJ2-2; clone size: few; D gene: .; CDR3 protein: CSASRSNTGELFF; CDR3 DNA: TGCAGTGCTAGTAGATCAAACACCGGGGAGCTGTTTTTT
V gene: TRBV3-1; CDR3 length: 13; J gene: TRBJ2-1; clone size: few; D gene: TRBD1; CDR3 protein: CASTRGQTNEQFF; CDR3 DNA: TGTGCCAGCACCCGGGGACAGACAAATGAGCAGTTCTTC
V gene: TRBV12-3/TRBV12-4; CDR3 length: 15; J gene: TRBJ2-1; clone size: .; D gene: TRBD2; CDR3 protein: CASSFFQREGWEQFF; CDR3 DNA: TGTGCCAGCAGTTTTTTTCAGCGGGAGGGCTGGGAGCAGTTCTTC
V gene: TRBV4-1; CDR3 length: 16; J gene: TRBJ1-2; clone size: .; D gene: TRBD1; CDR3 protein: CASSQAGRGFGGGYTF; CDR3 DNA: TGCGCCAGCAGCCAAGCTGGCAGGGGGTTTGGAGGTGGCTACACCTTC
V gene: TRBV2; CDR3 length: 15; J gene: TRBJ1-2; clone size: few; D gene: TRBD1; CDR3 protein: CASSVRGQGLYGYTF; CDR3 DNA: TGTGCCAGCAGTGTCCGCGGACAGGGGTTATATGGCTACACCTTC
V gene: TRBV29-1; CDR3 length: 13; J gene: TRBJ2-1; clone size: .; D gene: TRBD2; CDR3 protein: CSVAGRATNEQFF; CDR3 DNA: TGCAGCGTTGCCGGGAGGGCTACTAATGAGCAGTTCTTC
V gene: TRBV4-1; CDR3 length: 16; J gene: TRBJ2-4; clone size: .; D gene: .; CDR3 protein: CASSQEEWVGKNIQYF; CDR3 DNA: TGCGCCAGCAGCCAAGAAGAATGGGTAGGCAAAAACATTCAGTACTTC
V gene: TRBV12-3/TRBV12-4; CDR3 length: 15; J gene: TRBJ1-6; clone size: .; D gene: TRBD1; CDR3 protein: CASRRSGQIHSPLHF; CDR3 DNA: TGTGCCAGCAGGCGGTCGGGACAGATTCATTCACCCCTCCACTTT
V gene: TRBV12-3/TRBV12-4; CDR3 length: 15; J gene: TRBJ2-1; clone size: .; D gene: TRBD1; CDR3 protein: CASSQRQGGYNEQFF; CDR3 DNA: TGTGCCAGCAGTCAGAGACAGGGGGGCTACAATGAGCAGTTCTTC
V gene: TRBV9; CDR3 length: 15; J gene: TRBJ2-1; clone size: .; D gene: .; CDR3 protein: CASNLHPGTDNEQFF; CDR3 DNA: TGTGCCAGCAACCTTCATCCAGGGACCGACAATGAGCAGTTCTTC
V gene: TRBV5-6; CDR3 length: 14; J gene: TRBJ1-2; clone size: .; D gene: .; CDR3 protein: CASSLLESLYGYTF; CDR3 DNA: TGTGCCAGCAGCTTGTTGGAGAGCCTCTATGGCTACACCTTC
V gene: TRBV7-9; CDR3 length: 14; J gene: TRBJ2-7; clone size: few; D gene: .; CDR3 protein: CASSPGSSELEQYF; CDR3 DNA: TGTGCCAGCAGCCCGGGCTCTAGCGAGCTCGAGCAGTACTTC
V gene: TRBV2; CDR3 length: 14; J gene: TRBJ1-1; clone size: many; D gene: .; CDR3 protein: CASTGARLNTEAFF; CDR3 DNA: TGTGCCAGCACGGGGGCGCGTCTGAACACTGAAGCTTTCTTT
V gene: TRBV9; CDR3 length: 14; J gene: TRBJ1-4; clone size: few; D gene: .; CDR3 protein: CASSIRATGGKLFF; CDR3 DNA: TGTGCCAGCAGCATCCGGGCCACGGGTGGAAAACTGTTTTTT
V gene: TRBV6-5; CDR3 length: 16; J gene: TRBJ1-3; clone size: .; D gene: TRBD1; CDR3 protein: CASSLQGLLSGNTIYF; CDR3 DNA: TGTGCCAGCAGCCTACAGGGGCTGTTGTCTGGAAACACCATATATTTT
V gene: TRBV12-3/TRBV12-4; CDR3 length: 13; J gene: TRBJ2-1; clone size: .; D gene: .; CDR3 protein: CASSVGVYNEQFF; CDR3 DNA: TGTGCCAGCAGTGTAGGTGTGTACAATGAGCAGTTCTTC
V gene: TRBV7-9; CDR3 length: 14; J gene: TRBJ1-1; clone size: once; D gene: .; CDR3 protein: CASSLISAGPEAFF; CDR3 DNA: TGTGCCAGCAGCTTAATATCCGCAGGGCCCGAAGCTTTCTTT
V gene: TRBV9; CDR3 length: 14; J gene: TRBJ1-2; clone size: .; D gene: .; CDR3 protein: CASSEADTRRGYTF; CDR3 DNA: TGTGCCAGCAGCGAGGCAGATACCAGGAGGGGCTACACCTTC
V gene: TRBV5-1; CDR3 length: 15; J gene: TRBJ2-1; clone size: .; D gene: TRBD2; CDR3 protein: CASSLVASGSYEQFF; CDR3 DNA: TGCGCCAGCAGCTTGGTGGCTAGCGGGAGCTATGAGCAGTTCTTC
V gene: TRBV9; CDR3 length: 15; J gene: TRBJ2-1; clone size: .; D gene: TRBD1; CDR3 protein: CASSGWTGSYNEQFF; CDR3 DNA: TGTGCCAGCAGCGGGTGGACAGGCTCCTACAATGAGCAGTTCTTC